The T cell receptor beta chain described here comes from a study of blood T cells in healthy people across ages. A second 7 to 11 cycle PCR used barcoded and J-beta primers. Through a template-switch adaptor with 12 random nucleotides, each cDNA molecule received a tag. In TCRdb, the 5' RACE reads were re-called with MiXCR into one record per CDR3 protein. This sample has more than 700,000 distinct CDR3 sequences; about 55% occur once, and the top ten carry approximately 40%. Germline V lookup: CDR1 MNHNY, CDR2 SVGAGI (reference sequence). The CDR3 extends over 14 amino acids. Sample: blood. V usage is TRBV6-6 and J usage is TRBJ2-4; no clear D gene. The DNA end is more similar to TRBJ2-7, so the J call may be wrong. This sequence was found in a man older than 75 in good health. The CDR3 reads CASTPRSPSYEQYF. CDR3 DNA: TGTGCCAGCACCCCGCGGAGCCCCTCCTACGAGCAGTACTTC.